Described below is a single TCR beta chain sequence and its context. What it binds is unknown. The data are from a study of cytomegalovirus exposure and HLA in healthy donors. For the study at large: Within the Caucasian-associated ancestry cluster were 81% of the 398 genotyped donors.

General study results and limits: Most subjects had HLA-A and HLA-B alleles reportedly predicted accurately by TCR beta sequences.

The study ran its PCR with 60 Vbeta and 13 Jbeta primers. Profiled with immunoSEQ multiplex PCR; TCRdb holds only in-frame clones, not every one. Here the sample spans about 180,000 clones, 70% to 80% being singletons. The germline V gene has CDR1 SGHKS and CDR2 YYEKEE (reference sequence). V lost 6 bases to trimming and J lost 0 bases; unmatched junction nucleotides: 7. This CDR3 is 15 amino acids long. The material sequenced was PBMCs. The V call is TRBV5-5, the J call TRBJ1-1, with 8 bases fitting TRBD1. This TCR derives from a woman aged 40 to 50 in good health and CMV-seronegative. The CDR3 reads CASTKQGGLNTEAFF. CDR3 coding DNA: TGTGCCAGCACCAAACAGGGGGGGTTGAACACTGAAGCTTTCTTT.